This T cell receptor beta chain appears in the sequencing data of a study of cytomegalovirus exposure and HLA in healthy donors (dated by TCRdb to about 2017). About the investigation overall: An earlier analysis of around 600 of the donors reported more than 250 Gb of sequence data and 100 million to 130 million unique TCR beta sequences from about 180 million T cells. An early release that covered about 600 HLA-typed donors contained approximately 300 gigabases of sequencing data and 70 million to 100 million unique TCR sequences. Of the approximately 400 genotyped donors, over 70% fell in the genetic ancestry cluster associated with self-reported Caucasian donors. The study aimed to test whether signatures of past pathogen exposure could be identified by cataloging public T cell receptors. The study used immunosequencing to profile the T cell repertoires of 666 subjects and linked those repertoires to cytomegalovirus serostatus. Along with the roughly 700-subject first cohort, a separate validation cohort of over a hundred different subjects was used. The study combined high-throughput TCR immunosequencing, statistical association of individual TCRs with disease status, and machine learning to predict cytomegalovirus infection status. A later analysis re-examined previously published TCR beta repertoires from more than 650 donors and added high-resolution HLA genotyping to investigate patterns of TCR occurrence. The later analysis used no new phenotypic data to find candidate immune exposures, relying instead on TCR beta sequences and their occurrence across donors. In an earlier analysis of around 540 of the donors, high-throughput TCR beta sequencing was used to judge whether each TCR beta V gene segment behaved as functional or pseudogenic. Donor age, sex, ethnicity and CMV serostatus were compiled alongside the repertoire data. A later genetic analysis used genome-wide SNP genotypes for about 55% of the 666 donors, treating that subset as a discovery cohort. All discovery cohort repertoires had been generated using a single sequencing platform. HLA typing included class I and class II loci at four-digit resolution. Typing coverage varied by locus: about 629-630 donors for A, B, C, DRB1 and DQB1; roughly 560 for DQA1; about 570 for DPA1; more than 450 for DPB1. Four or five DR-DQ haplotypes were handled as single units for association and clustering because linkage in the cohort was strong. Among around 400 genotyped donors of the cohort, an average of around 240,000 unique TCR beta nucleotide sequences was sequenced per donor, of which 15% to 20% were non-productive. The paper as a whole reports these results and caveats: Across donors, most TCR sequences were observed very rarely, whereas some public TCRs were present in many individuals. It was suggested by the authors that the approach could potentially be generalized to other disease states and immunological phenotypes. A cluster of highly shared sequence variants was judged likely to represent a technical artifact of the sequencing pipeline. Three of the identified cytomegalovirus-associated TCR beta chains were confirmed in vitro to be specific for cytomegalovirus antigens. In a later analysis, HLA-associated TCR beta chains were found to be more clonally expanded and to have lower generation probabilities than equally common non-associated chains. Because HLA typing was unavailable for some donors at each locus, only the typed subset was used in association tests. The presence/absence analyses assumed that sequencing depth was roughly uniform across donors, and that assumption may not be true. When HLA alleles, especially DR and DQ, strongly co-occurred, TCR associations were difficult to assign to individual alleles. A later analysis associated 16,951 TCR beta sequences with specific HLA alleles at a false discovery rate of 0.05. In a later genetic analysis, a missense DCLRE1C variant was associated with V-gene and J-gene trimming of TCR beta chains, and the association was replicated in an independent cohort. Because counts were too low, about 18 rarely observed V segments, including chromosome 9 orphons, were excluded from the earlier analysis of 587 of the donors. The study gave a list of some 150 TCR beta chains associated with cytomegalovirus. The 87-base-pair reads could not distinguish some IMGT-functional V segments, including TRBV6-2 and TRBV6-3, so those segments were excluded. Compared with the roughly 720-donor mean, donors in an Asian-associated ancestry cluster had fewer N-insertions in productive TCRs, according to a later genetic analysis. Broadly in line with IMGT annotations, most TCR beta V segments showed up in productive rearrangements about 87% or about 30% of the time in an earlier analysis of 587 of the donors. Correlated functional status among segregating V segments might be attributable to linkage disequilibrium, but an unknown experimental factor could not be ruled out. A further reported finding was that TCR beta sequences accurately predicted the HLA-A and HLA-B alleles for most subjects in the first cohort. In a later analysis, several top co-occurrence clusters were reported to appear linked to parvovirus B19, influenza, CMV and Epstein-Barr virus. Only TCR beta chains were sequenced in this cohort, and the absence of alpha or paired-chain data limited detectable features. Immune exposure information for the cohort was limited to CMV serostatus. In a later analysis, TCR association rates were found to vary across HLA loci, with the most associated TCRs seen for DRB1 alleles and the fewest for HLA-C alleles. The classifier was reported to diagnose cytomegalovirus status with high specificity and sensitivity in both the original cohort and the validation cohort. A later analysis found that most CMV-associated TCR beta chains appeared HLA-restricted, with HLA associations seemingly driven largely by CMV exposure.

V is pruned by 5 bases and J by 4 bases, leaving 4 bases of the junction without a gene match. From a lookup of the germline V gene, CDR1 and CDR2 are SQVTM and ANQGSEA. Reading from cysteine to phenylalanine, the CDR3 counts 13 amino acids. Of all the DNA, just the CDR3 is kept, 39 bases in frame from base 1. Concerning this clone itself: This receptor's antigen is unknown. No base quality values were provided; no much bigger clone lies one nucleotide off.

The library was prepared using the immunoSEQ multiplex PCR assay. A mixture of 60 forward primers for TCR Vbeta segments and 13 reverse primers for TCR Jbeta segments was used in the multiplex PCR. A multiplex PCR assay on genomic DNA amplified the CDR3 region of rearranged TCR beta genes. The Illumina HiSeq System was used to sequence the amplified TCR beta libraries as 87-base-pair reads. Per the source publication's procedure: A later analysis tallied about 77 million unique TCR beta chains across the 666 repertoires, and approximately 12 million of those chains were shared by two or more donors. Raw reads were error-corrected and collapsed into unique sequences by a nearest-neighbor algorithm in which closely related sequences were merged to remove PCR and sequencing errors. To assign V, D and J gene segments, CDR3 sequences were aligned to IMGT reference sequences. For a sequence to be retained, a match of at least six nucleotides to both a V gene segment and a J gene segment was required. A rearrangement was called productive if the CDR3 had no stop codons and remained in frame with V and J, and every other rearrangement was called non-productive. CDR3 was defined by IMGT convention, running from the second conserved V-encoded cysteine to the conserved J-encoded phenylalanine. The earlier analysis of about 590 of the donors excluded sequences that lacked an unambiguous match to a single V gene segment. An earlier analysis of several hundred of the donors called V segments functional above 56.7% productive rearrangements and segregating when the between-donor standard deviation exceeded 5%. To diagnose cytomegalovirus status from the catalog of TCR beta chain sequences, a statistical classification framework was built. In a later analysis, V and J genes were assigned by comparing TCR nucleotide sequences against IMGT/GENE-DB human TR gene sequences. Using the TCRdist pipeline, a later analysis assigned CDR3 sequences along with most-parsimonious VDJ recombination scenarios. A later analysis defined each TCR beta chain by its CDR3 amino acid sequence plus V-gene family, and excluded reads lacking a unique V-gene family. In a later analysis, 450 to 600 highly shared, low-generation-probability nucleotide sequences were removed to address suspected cross-contamination and a sequencing artifact. In a later analysis, a clonal expansion index for each public chain was calculated from normalized within-repertoire ranks of inferred template counts. In a later analysis, generation probabilities were computed using a VDJ recombination model fitted to out-of-frame rearrangements, and the results were checked against IGoR. In a later analysis, hypergeometric tests were used to score TCR-TCR, TCR-HLA and TCR-CMV co-occurrence, with a repertoire-size bias correction applied to TCR pairs. False discovery rates were estimated in a later analysis by permuting HLA or CMV assignments 20 times. In a later analysis, co-occurring TCRs were grouped using DBSCAN, and TCRdist sequence similarity was added for clustering within HLA-allele-positive subsets. Repertoires with fewer than 30,000 or more than 120,000 public chains were left out of co-occurrence clustering, as were about 5 repertoires with anomalous nucleotide sharing. TCRdb stores this immuneACCESS table with in-frame sequences only. Part of the clones is absent; in the studies checked, under half of the shortfall reflects unresolved V genes, and no reason is known for the rest. V, J and clone size derive from that table, while D and trimming were established from the DNA sequence. Here the sample has 120,000 to 150,000 clones; around three quarters occur a single time. The top ten clonotypes cover roughly 6.2% of the sample.

The cohort comprised some 730 healthy bone marrow donors. At the time of sampling, all cohort members were nominally healthy, though unrecorded immune exposures were likely present. The donor was CMV seropositive and belonged to the group of more than 250 seropositive cohort members. A peripheral blood sample was collected from each donor, and TCR beta sequencing was performed on peripheral blood mononuclear cells. Genomic DNA extraction from the blood cell samples was performed with the Qiagen DNeasy Blood Extraction Kit. This receptor was taken from a middle-aged woman in good health and CMV-seropositive. Sequencing input: PBMCs. In this chain, TRBV29-1 is recombined with TRBJ2-1; TRBD2 matches 8 bases in the middle. CDR3 loop: CSVPTSGYNEQFF. The DNA reads as follows: TGCAGCGTTCCTACTAGCGGATACAATGAGCAGTTCTTC.